One sample yielded the 2 T cell receptor beta chains listed below, sequenced in a study of blood T cell repertoires in COVID-19. Measured with immunoSEQ multiplex PCR; TCRdb has only the in-frame clones, and not every one. The data hold about 300,000 clones, with 70% to 90% observed a single time. Sequencing was carried out using PBMCs or T cells enriched from blood (not recorded which). Every receptor here comes from a woman in her twenties or thirties who had recovered from COVID-19.

The V gene is TRBV5-6, the J gene TRBJ2-2; possibly TRBD2 for D (7 bases). Trimming removed 4 bases from V and 5 bases from J, with 12 bases in between. The CDR3 spans 14 residues. Germline CDR1 reads SGHDT; CDR2 reads YYEEEE. CDR3 residues: CASSAGAGTGELFF. CDR3 nucleotides: TGTGCCAGCAGCGCGGGGGCAGGAACCGGGGAGCTGTTTTTT.

The chain uses TRBV19 and TRBJ1-1, with TRBD1 matching over 11 bases. J was trimmed by 0 bases and V by 6 bases; bases with no gene match: 3. The CDR3 has 15 amino acids. Germline CDR1 is LNHDA and CDR2 is SQIVND (reference sequence). Here the CDR3 DNA reads TGTGCCAGTAGGGACAGGGGGCAAGTGAACACTGAAGCTTTCTTT. Amino acid sequence: CASRDRGQVNTEAFF. Full variable domain (outside the CDR3, taken from reference TRBV19 and TRBJ1-1): DGGITQSPKYLFRKEGQNVTLSCEQNLNHDAMYWYRQDPGQGLRLIYYSQIVNDFQKGDIAEGYSVSREKKESFPLTVTSAQKNPTAFYLCASRDRGQVNTEAFFGQGTRLTVV.